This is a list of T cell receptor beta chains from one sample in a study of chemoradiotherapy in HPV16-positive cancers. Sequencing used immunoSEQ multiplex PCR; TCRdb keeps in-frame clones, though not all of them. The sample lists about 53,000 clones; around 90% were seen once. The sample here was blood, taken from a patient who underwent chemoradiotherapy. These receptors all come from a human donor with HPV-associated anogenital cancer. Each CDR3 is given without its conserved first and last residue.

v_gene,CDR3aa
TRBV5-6,ASSLEVTYEQY
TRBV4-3,ASSQSRGGTEAF
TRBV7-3,ASSSAGDTEAF
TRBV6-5,ASRSLQGRTF
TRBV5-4,ASSLRTSGATDTQY
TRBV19,ASSIKGDYNYGYT
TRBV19,ASSRAGANYGYT
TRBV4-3,ASSLGTSGTSDYEQY
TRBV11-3,ASSLQTRDRARDTQY
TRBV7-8,ASTSSPSAYEQY
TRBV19,ASSTPSLGNTIY
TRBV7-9,ASSPGDYGYT
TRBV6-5,ASSSGVETQY
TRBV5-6,ASSFGQGYGYT
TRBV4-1,ASSQEAQGAYYEQY
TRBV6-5,ASSRSSTDTQY
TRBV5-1,ASSLVGGQATQY
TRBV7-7,ASSLGLADTDTQY
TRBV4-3,ASSQLGRKEETQY
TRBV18,ASSQPQETQY
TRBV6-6,ASSYPWGGSYEQY
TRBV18,ASSPVTGVSTDTQY
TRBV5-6,ASSLRGGPYGYT
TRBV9,ASSASGTGSYEQY
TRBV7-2,ASSPTGTGNTDTQY
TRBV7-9,ASSFTSGGRPDTQY
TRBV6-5,ASSYSGAGGIVEQF
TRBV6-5,ASTSDGSWETQY
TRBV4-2,ASSQEWTGASPLH
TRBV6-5,ASSASSGTQY
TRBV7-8,ASSMTQNYNSPLH
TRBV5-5,ASSLDQALGYT